The T cell receptor beta chain under discussion was sequenced for a study of CD8 T cells in ankylosing spondylitis. MiXCR, run by TCRdb on the 5' RACE reads, gives a single entry per CDR3 protein. Counted here are a few hundred thousand distinct CDR3 sequences, about 10% occurring once; the ten biggest clones make up around 6.5%. General study findings and limits: Earlier literature documents some of the motif variants in reactive arthritis synovial fluid and blood.

The CDR3 is made up of 16 amino acids. Germline V gives CDR1 MNHEY, CDR2 SVGEGT. Trimming shortened V by 8 bases and J by 3 bases, and 20 bases separated the two germline ends. This clonotype was seen only once. Its target is unknown. The rearrangement uses TRBV6-2 or TRBV6-3 and TRBJ2-1; possible D gene TRBD2, 6 bases. Sample: blood, either unsorted or a sorted T cell fraction (not recorded which). This clonotype was sampled from a male donor with ankylosing spondylitis or in good health (not recorded which). CDR3 nucleotides: TGTGCCAGCGGGCCTCCTCCGGGACTGCGCTACAATGAGCAGTTCTTC. Encoded protein: CASGPPPGLRYNEQFF.